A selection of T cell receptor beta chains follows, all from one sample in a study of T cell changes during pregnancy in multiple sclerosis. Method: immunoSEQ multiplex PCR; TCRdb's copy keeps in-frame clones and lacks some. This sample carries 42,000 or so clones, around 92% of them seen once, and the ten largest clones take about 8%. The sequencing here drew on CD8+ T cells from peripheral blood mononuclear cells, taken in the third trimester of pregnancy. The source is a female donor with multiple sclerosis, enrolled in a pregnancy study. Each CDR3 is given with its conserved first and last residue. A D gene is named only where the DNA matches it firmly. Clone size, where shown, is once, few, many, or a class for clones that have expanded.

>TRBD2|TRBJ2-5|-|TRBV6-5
CASSWGLAELQETQYF
TGTGCCAGCAGTTGGGGACTAGCGGAACTCCAAGAGACCCAGTACTTC
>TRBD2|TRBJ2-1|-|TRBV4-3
CASSQDPLAGADEQFF
TGCGCCAGCAGCCAAGATCCCCTAGCGGGAGCAGATGAGCAGTTCTTC
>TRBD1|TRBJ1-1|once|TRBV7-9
CASSYPRDRPNTEAFF
TGTGCCAGCAGCTACCCACGGGACAGGCCGAACACTGAAGCTTTCTTT
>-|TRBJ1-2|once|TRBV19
CASSDSASDGYTF
TGTGCCAGTAGCGACAGCGCTTCCGATGGCTACACCTTC
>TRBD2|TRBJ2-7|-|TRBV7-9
CASSARGGSEQYF
TGTGCCAGCAGCGCCCGCGGGGGGTCCGAGCAGTACTTC
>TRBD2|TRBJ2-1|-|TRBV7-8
CASSFETSVNNEQFF
TGTGCCAGCAGCTTCGAGACTAGCGTAAACAATGAGCAGTTCTTC
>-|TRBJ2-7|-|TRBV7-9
CASSVVSSYEQYF
TGTGCCAGCTCCGTCGTCAGCTCCTACGAGCAGTACTTC
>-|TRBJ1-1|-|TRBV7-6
CASSLAGDRVGTEAFF
TGTGCCAGCAGCTTAGCCGGGGATAGGGTGGGCACTGAAGCTTTCTTT
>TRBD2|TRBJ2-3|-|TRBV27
CASTGGEGDTDTQYF
TGTGCCAGCACGGGAGGGGAGGGAGACACAGATACGCAGTATTTT
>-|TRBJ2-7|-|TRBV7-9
CASSGLEYEQYF
TGTGCCAGCAGCGGCCTCGAATACGAGCAGTACTTC
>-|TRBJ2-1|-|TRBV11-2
CASSLIPGNEQFF
TGTGCCAGCAGCTTAATTCCGGGAAATGAGCAGTTCTTC
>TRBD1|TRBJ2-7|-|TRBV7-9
CASSIDRGLSYEQYF
TGTGCCAGCAGCATCGACAGGGGGCTCTCCTACGAGCAGTACTTC
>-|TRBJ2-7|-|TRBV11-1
CASSSDGDYEQYF
TGTGCCAGCAGCTCCGACGGGGACTACGAGCAGTACTTC
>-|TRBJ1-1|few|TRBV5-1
CASSLSGFTEAFF
TGCGCCAGCAGCTTGTCAGGGTTCACTGAAGCTTTCTTT
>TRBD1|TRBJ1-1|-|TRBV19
CASSITGGMGTEAFF
TGTGCCAGTAGTATAACAGGGGGAATGGGCACTGAAGCTTTCTTT
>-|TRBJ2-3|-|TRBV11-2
CASRPTNTDTQYF
TGTGCCAGCAGACCAACTAACACAGATACGCAGTATTTT
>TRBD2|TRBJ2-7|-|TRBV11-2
CASSYPETSVYEQYF
TGTGCCAGCAGCTACCCCGAGACTAGCGTTTACGAGCAGTACTTC